This T cell receptor beta chain was documented in a study of cytomegalovirus exposure and HLA in healthy donors. Study-wide findings and caveats: CMV serostatus was the sole immune exposure data available. Later analysis identified a missense DCLRE1C variant that was linked to TCR beta V- and J-gene trimming. Reports described diagnosis of cytomegalovirus status by the classifier as highly specific and sensitive.

Researchers ran the PCR with 60 Vbeta and 13 Jbeta primers. TCRdb's table, derived via immunoSEQ multiplex PCR, lists solely in-frame clones and lacks some. Found here are roughly 170,000 clones, 80% to 90% of them singletons; the top ten hold roughly 0.69%. This clone has a handful of counts. Its cognate antigen is unknown. Germline CDR1 and CDR2: MGHRA and YSYEKL. After removal of 4 bases from V and 4 bases from J, the junction contained 6 bases not matched to a gene. The CDR3 length is 14 residues. The V gene is TRBV4-1, the J gene TRBJ1-1; 7 nucleotides match TRBD1. The sequence was collected from a woman aged 18-29 years in good health and CMV-seronegative. The sequenced sample was PBMCs. This CDR3 reads CASSLRTGSTEAFF. The DNA for the CDR3 is TGCGCCAGCAGCCTTAGGACAGGAAGCACTGAAGCTTTCTTT.